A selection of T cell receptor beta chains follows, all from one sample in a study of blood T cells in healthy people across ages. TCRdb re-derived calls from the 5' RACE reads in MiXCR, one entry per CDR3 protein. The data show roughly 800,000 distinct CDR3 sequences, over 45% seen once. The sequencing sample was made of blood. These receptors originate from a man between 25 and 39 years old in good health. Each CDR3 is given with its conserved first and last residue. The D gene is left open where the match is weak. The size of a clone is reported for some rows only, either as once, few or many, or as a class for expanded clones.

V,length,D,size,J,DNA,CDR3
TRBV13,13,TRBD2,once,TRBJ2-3,TGTGCCAGCAGCTTTCGGGGGGACGATACGCAGTATTTT,CASSFRGDDTQYF
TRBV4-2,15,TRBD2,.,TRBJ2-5,TGTGCCAGCAGCCGAATCCCGGGGGGGCAAGAGACCCAGTACTTC,CASSRIPGGQETQYF
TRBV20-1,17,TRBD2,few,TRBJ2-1,TGCAGTGCTACCGCCTTCGTCGGACTAGCGGGGGGGCATGAGCAGTTCTTC,CSATAFVGLAGGHEQFF
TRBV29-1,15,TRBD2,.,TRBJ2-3,TGCAGCGCCCGGACTAGCGGGAGAAATGAGGATACGCAGTATTTT,CSARTSGRNEDTQYF
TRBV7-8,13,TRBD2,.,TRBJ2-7,TGTGCCAGCACCAACCTGGGGGGGGGGGAGCAGTACTTC,CASTNLGGGEQYF
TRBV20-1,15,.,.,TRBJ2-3,TGCAGTGCTAATTGGCAAGAACTTAGCACAGATACGCAGTATTTT,CSANWQELSTDTQYF
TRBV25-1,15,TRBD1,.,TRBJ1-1,TGTGCCAGCAGGAGACAGGGGGCAATGAACACTGAAGCTTTCTTT,CASRRQGAMNTEAFF
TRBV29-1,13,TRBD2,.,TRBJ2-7,TGCAGCGCCCGGCCTAGCGGGAGCGACGAGCAGTACTTC,CSARPSGSDEQYF
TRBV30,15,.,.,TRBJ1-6,TGTGCCTGGAAGGCGGGGCCCTCCTATAATTCACCCCTCCACTTT,CAWKAGPSYNSPLHF
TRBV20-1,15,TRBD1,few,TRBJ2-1,TGCAGTGCTAGCGATACCGGGACAGGGGTAGGGGAGCAGTTCTTC,CSASDTGTGVGEQFF
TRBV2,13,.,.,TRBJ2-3,TGTGCTACGGACTCGGGCTTAACAGATACGCAGTATTTT,CATDSGLTDTQYF
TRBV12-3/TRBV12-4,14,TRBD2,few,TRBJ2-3,TGTGCCAGCAGTTTAATAGCGGGGGCGGATACGCAGTATTTT,CASSLIAGADTQYF
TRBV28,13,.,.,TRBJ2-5,TGTGCCAGCAGCCTAAATAACGAGGAGACCCAGTACTTC,CASSLNNEETQYF
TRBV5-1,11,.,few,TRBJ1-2,TGCGCCAGCAGCTTGGGCAATGGCTACACCTTC,CASSLGNGYTF
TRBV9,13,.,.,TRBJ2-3,TGTGCCAGCAGCGTAGGCCCTGGAGATACGCAGTATTTT,CASSVGPGDTQYF
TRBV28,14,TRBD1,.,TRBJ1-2,TGTGCCAGCAGCCAGGGACAGGGAGGAGGGGGCTACACCTTC,CASSQGQGGGGYTF
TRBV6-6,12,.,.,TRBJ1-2,TGTGCCAGCAGCGGACAGTACTATGGCTACACCTTC,CASSGQYYGYTF
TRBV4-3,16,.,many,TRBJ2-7,TGCGCCAGCAGCCAGTTGATTGGTGCGGGACCGTATGAGCAGTACTTC,CASSQLIGAGPYEQYF
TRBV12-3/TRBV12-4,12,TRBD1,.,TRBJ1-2,TGTGCCAGCAGTTTAGGGACAGGGAGCTACACCTTC,CASSLGTGSYTF
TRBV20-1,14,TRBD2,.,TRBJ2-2,TGCAGTGCTAGGGGGGGACTAAGCACCGGGGGGCTGTTTTTT,CSARGGLSTGGLFF
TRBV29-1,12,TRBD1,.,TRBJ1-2,TGCAGCGTTGTGGACAGGGCGATGGGCTACACCTTC,CSVVDRAMGYTF
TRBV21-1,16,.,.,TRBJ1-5,TGTGCCAACGGGACAGGTGGTGAGAAAAGCAATCAGCCCCAGCATTTT,CANGTGGEKSNQPQHF
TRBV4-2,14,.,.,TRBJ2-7,TGTGCCAGCAGCCAAGGGTATTCGGATTACGAGCAGTACTTC,CASSQGYSDYEQYF
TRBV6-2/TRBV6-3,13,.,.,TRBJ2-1,TGTGCCAGCAGTTACTCGACCCTCAATGAGCAGTTCTTC,CASSYSTLNEQFF
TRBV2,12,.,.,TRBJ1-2,TGTGCCAGCAGTGAGGCAGGGGAAGGCTACACCTTC,CASSEAGEGYTF
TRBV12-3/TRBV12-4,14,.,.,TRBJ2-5,TGTGCCAGCAGTTTAGGAACCAGGGAAGAGACCCAGTACTTC,CASSLGTREETQYF
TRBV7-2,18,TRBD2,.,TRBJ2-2,TGTGCCAGCAGCCTCTTGAGCGGGGAGGCGTCGGACACCGGGGAGCTGTTTTTT,CASSLLSGEASDTGELFF
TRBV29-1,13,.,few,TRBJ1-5,TGCAGCGTTGAAGAATACTTGGGTCAGCCCCAGCATTTT,CSVEEYLGQPQHF
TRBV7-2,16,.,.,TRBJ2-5,TGTGCCAGCAGCTTAGCGCCGGGTCTACCCCCCGAGACCCAGTACTTC,CASSLAPGLPPETQYF
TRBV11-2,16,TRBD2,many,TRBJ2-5,TGTGCCAGCAGCCGTTTTAGCGGGCAGTACCAAGAGACCCAGTACTTC,CASSRFSGQYQETQYF
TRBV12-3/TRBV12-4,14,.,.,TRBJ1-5,TGTGCCAGCAGTTCGGGTGGGAGCAATCAGCCCCAGCATTTT,CASSSGGSNQPQHF
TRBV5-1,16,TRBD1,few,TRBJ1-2,TGCGCCAGCAGCTATGCCGGGACAGGGGGGTCATATGGCTACACCTTC,CASSYAGTGGSYGYTF
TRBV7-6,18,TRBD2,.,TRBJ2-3,TGTGCCAGCAGCCCGCGGACTAGTCTTAACTCCAGGTCAGATACGCAGTATTTT,CASSPRTSLNSRSDTQYF
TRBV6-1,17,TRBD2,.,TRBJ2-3,TGTGCCAGCAGTCCCCTAGCGGGGGGGACGGGGACAGATACGCAGTATTTT,CASSPLAGGTGTDTQYF
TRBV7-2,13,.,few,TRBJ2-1,TGTGCCAGCAGCCCGGGTGGTGGCCCCTGGAAGTTCTTC,CASSPGGGPWKFF
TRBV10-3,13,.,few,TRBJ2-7,TGTGCCATCAGAGGGGCGGATTCCTACGAGCAGTACTTC,CAIRGADSYEQYF
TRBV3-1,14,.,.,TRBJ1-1,TGTGCCAGCAGCCAAGATCTCTCCGGGGGGAGCGCTTTCTTT,CASSQDLSGGSAFF
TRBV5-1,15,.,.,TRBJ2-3,TGCGCCAGCAGAGCGCTGGGGGTACTCACAGATACGCAGTATTTT,CASRALGVLTDTQYF
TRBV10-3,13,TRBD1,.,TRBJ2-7,TGTGCCATCAGTGAGTTTACAGGGGCCGAGCAGTACTTC,CAISEFTGAEQYF
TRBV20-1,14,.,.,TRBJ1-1,TGCAGTGCTAGGAGAGGGGGGGCAAGGACTGAAGCTTTCTTT,CSARRGGARTEAFF
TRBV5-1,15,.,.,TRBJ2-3,TGCGCCAGCAGCTTGGTCGGGAAAAACACAGATACGCAGTATTTT,CASSLVGKNTDTQYF
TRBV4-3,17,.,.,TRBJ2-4,TGCGCCAGCAGCCAAGATGAAAGGGCCGTCGGCCTAAACATTCAGTACTTC,CASSQDERAVGLNIQYF
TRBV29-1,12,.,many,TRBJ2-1,TGCAGCGTTGATAAGGTGGATACTGAGCAGTTCTTC,CSVDKVDTEQFF
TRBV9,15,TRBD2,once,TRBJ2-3,TGTGCCAGCAGCGTTGGGGGGGGAGAAGCTGATACGCAGTATTTT,CASSVGGGEADTQYF
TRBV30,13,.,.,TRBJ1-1,TGTGCCTGGGCGTGGACAGCCAACACTGAAGCTTTCTTT,CAWAWTANTEAFF
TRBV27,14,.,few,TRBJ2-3,TGTGCCAGCAGCCTACGGGCCTCCACAGATACGCAGTATTTT,CASSLRASTDTQYF
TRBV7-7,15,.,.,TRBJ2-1,TGTGCTAGCAGCTTAGAGACCCATGGGCTAAATGAGCAGTTCTTC,CASSLETHGLNEQFF
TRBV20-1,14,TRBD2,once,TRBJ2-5,TGCAGTGCCAGTATAGCGGGGGGGCAAGAGACCCAGTACTTC,CSASIAGGQETQYF
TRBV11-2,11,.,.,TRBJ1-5,TGTGCCAGCGGGGCGCCTCAGCCCCAGCATTTT,CASGAPQPQHF